This T cell receptor beta chain was profiled in a study of blood T cell repertoires in COVID-19. About the research overall: COVID-19 samples collected from the United States, Italy and Spain covered acute and convalescent phases.

Trimming at V came to 4 bases and at J to 5 bases, leaving 14 bases not matched to a gene. CDR1 and CDR2 (germline): SGHRS, YFSETQ. This CDR3 region has 16 residues. Per the study methods: Amplification of reference gene primers provided the estimated nucleated cell counts. Produced via immunoSEQ multiplex PCR; TCRdb's table is partial and in-frame only. Clonal size and the V and J genes are those of that table, whereas D and trimming came from the DNA. Counted here are over 55,000 clones, about 84% occurring once; the ten biggest clones make up roughly two fifths. This TCR was sampled from a human donor in a cohort sampled during active COVID-19. The chain couples TRBV5-1 to TRBJ1-1, with 7 bases fitting TRBD1. The sample consisted of peripheral blood. Here the CDR3 reads CASSPLTGWRMTEAFF. For the CDR3, the DNA is TGCGCCAGCAGCCCCCTGACAGGGTGGAGAATGACTGAAGCTTTCTTT.